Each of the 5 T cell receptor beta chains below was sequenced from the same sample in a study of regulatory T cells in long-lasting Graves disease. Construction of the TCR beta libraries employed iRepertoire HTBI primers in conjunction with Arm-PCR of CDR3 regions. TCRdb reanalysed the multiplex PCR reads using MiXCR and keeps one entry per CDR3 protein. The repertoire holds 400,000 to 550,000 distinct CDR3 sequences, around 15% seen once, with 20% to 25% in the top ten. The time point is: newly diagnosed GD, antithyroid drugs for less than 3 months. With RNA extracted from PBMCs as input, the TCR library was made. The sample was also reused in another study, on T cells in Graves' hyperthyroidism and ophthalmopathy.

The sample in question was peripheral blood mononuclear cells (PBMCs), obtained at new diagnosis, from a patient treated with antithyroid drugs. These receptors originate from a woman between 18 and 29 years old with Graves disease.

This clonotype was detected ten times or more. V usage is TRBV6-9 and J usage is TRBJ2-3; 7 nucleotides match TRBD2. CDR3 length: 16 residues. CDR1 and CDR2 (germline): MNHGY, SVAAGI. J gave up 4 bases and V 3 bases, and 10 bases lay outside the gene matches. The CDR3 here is CASSYSPTAGADTQYF. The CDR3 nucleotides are TGTGCCAGCAGTTACTCACCAACCGCGGGAGCAGATACGCAGTATTTT.

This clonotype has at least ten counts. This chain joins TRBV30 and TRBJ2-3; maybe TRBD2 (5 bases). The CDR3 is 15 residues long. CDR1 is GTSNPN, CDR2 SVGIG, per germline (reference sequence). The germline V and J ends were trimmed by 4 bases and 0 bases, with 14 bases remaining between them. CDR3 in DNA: TGTGCCTGGACCTTAGGGAGCGCTAGCACAGATACGCAGTATTTT. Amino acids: CAWTLGSASTDTQYF.

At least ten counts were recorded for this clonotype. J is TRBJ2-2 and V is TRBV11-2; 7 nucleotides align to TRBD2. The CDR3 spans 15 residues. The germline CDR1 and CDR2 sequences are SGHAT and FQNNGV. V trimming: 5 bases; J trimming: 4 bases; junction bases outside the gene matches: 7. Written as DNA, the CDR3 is TGTGCCAGCAGCCCATTGGGACTACCCACCGGGGAGCTGTTTTTT. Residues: CASSPLGLPTGELFF.

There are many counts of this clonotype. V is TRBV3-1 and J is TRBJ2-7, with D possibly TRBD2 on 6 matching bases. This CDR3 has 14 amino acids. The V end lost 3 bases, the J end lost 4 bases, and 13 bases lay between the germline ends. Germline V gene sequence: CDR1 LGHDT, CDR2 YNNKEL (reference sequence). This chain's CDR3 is CASSHGTVFYEQYF. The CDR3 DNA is TGTGCCAGCAGCCACGGGACTGTTTTTTACGAGCAGTACTTC.

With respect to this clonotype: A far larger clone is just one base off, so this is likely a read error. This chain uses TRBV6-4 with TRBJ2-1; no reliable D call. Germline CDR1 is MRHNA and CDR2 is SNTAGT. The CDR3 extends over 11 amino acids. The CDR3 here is CASSSHNGQFF. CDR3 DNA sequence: TGTGCCAGCAGCTCCCACAATGGGCAGTTCTTC.